This T cell receptor beta chain was captured in a study of blood T cell repertoires in COVID-19. Study-level information: Italy, Spain and the United States were the sources of the convalescent and acute COVID-19 samples. PBMCs, B-cell-depleted T cells, or T cells provided the cDNA or gDNA that made up the material.

The germline gives CDR1 LGHNA, CDR2 YSLEER. The CDR3 length is 16 residues. Trimming left V 4 bases short and J 9 bases short, with 22 bases between. Original processing methods: Reference gene primer amplification gave estimated nucleated cell counts. Data came from immunoSEQ multiplex PCR; TCRdb stores just in-frame clones and leaves some out. The DNA was the basis for D and trimming; V, J and clone size are from that table. The repertoire holds over 100,000 clones, with roughly 76% as singletons. The clonotype was recovered from a human donor in a cohort sampled during active COVID-19. V usage is TRBV4-3 and J usage is TRBJ1-5; D is unclear. Sequences were obtained from peripheral blood. In DNA, the CDR3 is TGCGCCAGCAGCCCCCATTACCCCCTAACCGGGAGGCCCCAGCATTTT. Protein product: CASSPHYPLTGRPQHF.